This passage covers 25 T cell receptor beta chains from one sample sequenced in a study of T cells expressing NK-cell markers (dated by TCRdb to 2020 to 2021). Library preparation employed 5' RACE. Sequencing was performed on an Illumina HiSeq 2000. TCRdb reprocessed the reads and assigns one entry to each CDR3 protein sequence, leaving out DNA. This sample's table has entries for 250,000 to 300,000 distinct CDR3 sequences. Of the sample, around 0.37% falls within the top ten clones. Sequencing input: blood T cells: a sorted CD56 or NKG2C T cell subset, CD4+ or CD8+ T cells, or bulk PBMC T cells (not recorded which). Receptors originate from a man aged 18 to 30 in good health. Donor details come from another sample of the same person, matched by shared clones.

The V gene is TRBV15, the J gene TRBJ2-2; TCRdb's D gene call, TRBD1, goes unchecked for lack of DNA. The CDR3 runs 14 residues. Germline CDR1 LNHNV, CDR2 YYDKDF (reference sequence). CDR3 sequence: CATSRRDATGELFF. Full variable domain (remainder filled in from reference TRBV15 and TRBJ2-2): DAMVIQNPRYQVTQFGKPVTLSCSQTLNHNVMYWYQQKSSQAPKLLFHYYDKDFNNEADTPDNFQSRRPNTSFCFLDIRSPGLGDTAMYLCATSRRDATGELFFGEGSRLTVL.

The chain employs TRBV12-3 or TRBV12-4 and TRBJ2-1; TCRdb's D call of TRBD1 is untestable without DNA. The CDR3 has 14 residues. The CDR3 reads CASRGLDSYNEQFF.

V gene TRBV5-1 combines with J gene TRBJ1-1; the D call of TRBD1 rests on TCRdb alone, since no DNA is present to check it. CDR1 and CDR2 (germline): SGHRS, YFSETQ. CDR3 length equals 16 residues. The CDR3 sequence is CASSLKGSTGATEAFF.

The chain is built from TRBV7-2 and TRBJ2-1; the D call from TCRdb, TRBD1, cannot be confirmed without DNA. The CDR3 extends over 15 amino acids. Germline V gene lookup returns CDR1 SGHTA and CDR2 FQGNSA. The CDR3 loop reads CASSLGQGVMNEQFF.

This chain connects TRBV2 to TRBJ2-3. The CDR3 runs to 12 residues. Germline CDR1 is SNHLY and CDR2 is FYNNEI. CDR3 sequence reads: CASSEWGGTQYF.

The chain has TRBV25-1 and TRBJ2-1; TCRdb calls TRBD2, which cannot be checked without DNA. Germline CDR1 is MGHDK and CDR2 is SYGVNS. The CDR3 has 16 amino acids. CDR3 in amino acids: CASSEKLKGLAGVQFF.

This chain joins TRBV30 and TRBJ2-5; lacking DNA, the TRBD2 call made by TCRdb goes unchecked. Germline values: CDR1 GTSNPN, CDR2 SVGIG (reference sequence). This CDR3 has 15 amino acids. The chain's CDR3 is CAWSRMVPPSETQYF.

This chain links TRBV18 with TRBJ1-1; TCRdb's assignment of TRBD1 cannot be checked, as there is no DNA. CDR1 is KGHSH, CDR2 LQKENI, per germline. The CDR3 is made up of 12 amino acids. CDR3 amino acids: CASGTGYTEAFF.

The gene calls are TRBV30 and TRBJ2-5; TCRdb picks TRBD1, but there is no DNA to check that call. The V gene's germline CDR1 is GTSNPN and CDR2 SVGIG (reference sequence). The CDR3 runs to 13 residues. This chain's CDR3 is CAWSRTGRETQYF.

The chain uses TRBV6-5 and TRBJ1-1. The germline V gene encodes CDR1 MNHEY and CDR2 SVGAGI. The length of the CDR3 is 12 residues. The CDR3 loop reads CATLTANTEAFF.

This rearrangement joins TRBV29-1 to TRBJ2-7; there is no DNA to check the TCRdb D call of TRBD2. Germline assignment: CDR1 SQVTM and CDR2 ANQGSEA. The CDR3 covers 13 residues. CDR3 amino acids: CSVVGTQLREQYF.

The chain carries TRBV12-3 or TRBV12-4 and TRBJ1-2; without DNA, the TCRdb call of TRBD1 cannot be checked. The CDR3 is 13 amino acids. This CDR3 is CASSSGTLDGYTF.

This chain joins TRBV20-1 and TRBJ2-3; TCRdb's D call of TRBD2 is untestable without DNA. The CDR3 sequence is 14 residues long. Germline values: CDR1 DFQATT, CDR2 SNEGSKA (reference sequence). The CDR3 sequence: CSAREAGRGDTQYF.

The chain joins TRBV7-8 to TRBJ2-1. CDR1 SGHVS and CDR2 FQNEAQ come from the germline V gene. The CDR3 is 15 residues long. The CDR3 loop is CASSLRGINYNEQFF.

This chain connects TRBV5-5 to TRBJ2-5; the D gene TCRdb calls, TRBD1, cannot be checked with no DNA. Germline V CDR1 and CDR2: SGHKS, YYEKEE (reference sequence). The CDR3 runs to 16 residues. CDR3 residues: CASSLVRRASQETQYF.

The chain links TRBV5-5 to TRBJ2-7. This CDR3 is 15 amino acids long. The germline CDR1 and CDR2 sequences are SGHKS and YYEKEE (reference sequence). The CDR3 spells CASSLGGDFSYEQYF. Looking up the rest from reference TRBV5-5 and TRBJ2-7 gives the full variable domain: DAGVTQSPTHLIKTRGQQVTLRCSPISGHKSVSWYQQVLGQGPQFIFQYYEKEERGRGNFPDRFSARQFPNYSSELNVNALLLGDSALYLCASSLGGDFSYEQYFGPGTRLTVT.

The chain recombines TRBV6-1 with TRBJ2-1; the D call from TCRdb, TRBD2, cannot be confirmed without DNA. Germline CDR1 reads MNHNS; CDR2 reads SASEGT. The CDR3 loop spans 15 amino acids. CDR3 sequence reads: CASSEVGGVWDEQFF.

The gene calls are TRBV5-1 and TRBJ2-1; the D call from TCRdb, TRBD2, cannot be confirmed without DNA. There are 17 residues in the CDR3. Germline V lookup: CDR1 SGHRS, CDR2 YFSETQ. The CDR3 sequence: CASSLRSSGRNGYEQFF.

The chain joins TRBV5-1 to TRBJ1-1. The CDR3 sequence is 13 residues long. Germline CDR1 SGHRS, CDR2 YFSETQ. The CDR3 protein is CASSLAGLNEAFF.

This chain links TRBV7-2 with TRBJ1-5; absent DNA, TCRdb's TRBD1 call cannot be checked. This CDR3 spans 15 amino acids. Germline V gene sequence: CDR1 SGHTA, CDR2 FQGNSA. CDR3 sequence: CASSPGQSSNQPQHF.

This sequence joins TRBV7-2 and TRBJ2-3; TCRdb gives TRBD1 as the D gene, but with no DNA this cannot be confirmed. The CDR3 is 12 residues long. The germline V gene encodes CDR1 SGHTA and CDR2 FQGNSA. CDR3 residues: CASSLVRGAQYF.

The rearrangement joins TRBV20-1 to TRBJ2-3; the D gene TCRdb calls, TRBD1, cannot be checked with no DNA. The CDR3 runs 16 residues. Germline V gene sequence: CDR1 DFQATT, CDR2 SNEGSKA (reference sequence). CDR3 sequence: CSARDSQRGFTDTQYF.

The J gene is TRBJ2-3, the V gene TRBV10-3; TCRdb outputs TRBD2, but without DNA this stays unchecked. The CDR3 totals 15 residues. Germline lookup yields CDR1 ENHRY and CDR2 SYGVKD. CDR3: CAIKTGGPSTDTQYF.

The chain has TRBV30 and TRBJ1-1. Looked up from germline, CDR1 is GTSNPN and CDR2 is SVGIG (reference sequence). The CDR3 is made up of 18 amino acids. The CDR3 is CAWSVRVGHTGISAEAFF.

V and J are TRBV9 and TRBJ1-2; TCRdb designates TRBD1, a call that cannot be tested without DNA. This CDR3 region has 15 residues. Germline assignment: CDR1 SGDLS and CDR2 YYNGEE. The CDR3 here is CASSLLAGQGPGYTF. Drawing the rest from reference TRBV9 and TRBJ1-2, the complete variable domain is DSGVTQTPKHLITATGQRVTLRCSPRSGDLSVYWYQQSLDQGLQFLIQYYNGEERAKGNILERFSAQQFPDLHSELNLSSLELGDSALYFCASSLLAGQGPGYTFGSGTRLTVV.